What follows are 17 T cell receptor beta chains derived from one specimen sequenced in a study of beta chain features in type 1 diabetes (dated by TCRdb to 2016 to 2019). Library preparation employed the immunoSEQ multiplex PCR assay. The High Capacity cDNA Reverse Transcription Kit was used to reverse transcribe all of the isolated RNA, meaning that expressed TCRB transcripts were what got sequenced. TCRdb obtained this table from immuneACCESS and retained in-frame rearrangements with V and J assigned. These tables miss some clones; where compared with another copy, unresolved V genes account for less than half of the shortfall, and the remainder is unexplained. The sample table records some 45,000 clones; roughly 49% of these occur just once. The ten largest clonotypes hold 2.1% of the sample. Sequencing was carried out using Tregs from blood. In the paper's terms, the cell subset or site label means: regulatory CD4+ T cells. The source of these receptors is a young woman in good health.

This clone has more than one count but fewer than ten. The chain couples TRBV5-4 to TRBJ2-3; perhaps TRBD2 as D (5 bases). Trimming pared 4 bases from V and 0 bases from J, leaving 15 bases between. This CDR3 is 16 amino acids long. Germline V lookup: CDR1 SGHNT, CDR2 YYREEE (reference sequence). CDR3 sequence: CASSPGRGISTDTQYF. The CDR3, as DNA: TGTGCCAGCAGCCCTGGGCGAGGGATTAGCACAGATACGCAGTATTTT.

This clone has just a few counts. This sequence joins TRBV7-9 and TRBJ2-7; 9 bases fit TRBD2. The germline CDR1 and CDR2 sequences are SEHNR and FQNEAQ (reference sequence). The CDR3 runs 14 residues. J lost 7 bases, V lost 5 bases, and 9 bases had no gene match. The CDR3 loop is CASSPSGTDAEQYF. In DNA, the CDR3 is TGTGCCAGCAGCCCTAGCGGGACCGATGCGGAGCAGTACTTC.

This clone was picked up a small number of times. This rearrangement joins TRBV10-3 to TRBJ2-3; D perhaps matches TRBD2 (6 bases). The germline V gene has CDR1 ENHRY and CDR2 SYGVKD. The V end was cut by 3 bases, the J end by 6 bases, with 16 bases between. The CDR3 is 15 amino acids. The CDR3 region is CAISERVEGRDTQYF. CDR3 bases: TGTGCCATCAGTGAAAGGGTGGAGGGGAGGGATACGCAGTATTTT.

V usage is TRBV28 and J usage is TRBJ2-5; D is unresolved. The CDR3 contains 14 residues. Germline V gene sequence: CDR1 MDHEN, CDR2 SYDVKM. V lost 7 bases and J 5 bases, leaving 17 bases between the germline ends. The CDR3 nucleotides are TGTGCCAGCAACTCACCCGGAGCGAGGGAGACCCAGTACTTC. Residues: CASNSPGARETQYF.

In this sample, this clone turned up a few times. This sequence joins TRBV5-4 and TRBJ2-3, with a tentative D call TRBD2 (5 bases). V lost 1 base to trimming and J lost 1 base, with 7 bases between them. This CDR3 comprises 14 residues. CDR1 is SGHNT and CDR2 is YYREEE in the germline V gene (reference sequence). Here the CDR3 reads CASSLNGGTDTQYF. In DNA form, the CDR3 reads TGTGCCAGCAGCTTGAACGGGGGCACAGATACGCAGTATTTT.

CDR3 region: CSVDATTGTGGGYTF. CDR3 coding DNA: TGCAGCGTTGACGCTACTACCGGGACAGGGGGAGGCTACACCTTC. The V and J genes are TRBV29-1 and TRBJ1-2; 11 bases fit TRBD1. Losses at the gene ends were 3 bases for V and 8 bases for J; bases not matched to a gene: 11. The length of the CDR3 is 15 residues. CDR1 is SQVTM and CDR2 is ANQGSEA in the germline V gene.

V is TRBV5-1 and J is TRBJ2-1, with 11 bases fitting TRBD2. The V gene end was trimmed by 4 bases and the J gene end by 0 bases; junction bases not matched to a gene: 9. The CDR3 length is 18 residues. Germline V gene data show CDR1 as SGHRS and CDR2 as YFSETQ. The CDR3 DNA reads as TGCGCCAGCAGCCGAAGTAGCGGGAGGGCCCTCTCCTACAATGAGCAGTTCTTC. Amino acid sequence: CASSRSSGRALSYNEQFF.

This clone was observed a few times. The chain links TRBV2 to TRBJ2-6; 7 nucleotides match TRBD1. V dropped 5 bases and J dropped 2; count of bases not matched to a gene: 3. Germline assignment: CDR1 SNHLY and CDR2 FYNNEI. The CDR3 runs to 15 residues. CDR3 sequence (DNA): TGTGCCAGCAGTCCCGGACAGGCTGGGGCCAACGTCCTGACTTTC. It specifies CASSPGQAGANVLTF.

The chain has TRBV25-1 and TRBJ2-7, with TRBD2 matching 13 bases. CDR3 length: 13 amino acids. The V gene's germline CDR1 is MGHDK and CDR2 SYGVNS. V lost 10 bases to trimming and J lost 3 bases; unmatched junction nucleotides: 3. The CDR3 is CATGLAGVYEQYF. CDR3 bases: TGTGCCACCGGACTAGCGGGAGTCTACGAGCAGTACTTC.

The chain combines TRBV7-9 with TRBJ1-4, with 7 positions matching TRBD1. CDR1 SEHNR and CDR2 FQNEAQ come from the germline V gene (reference sequence). This CDR3 is built from 15 residues. Unmatched junction bases numbered 6, after V lost 5 bases and J lost 3 bases. The CDR3 region is CASSQWTGPNEKLFF. As DNA, the CDR3 is TGTGCCAGCAGCCAGTGGACAGGACCTAATGAAAAACTGTTTTTT.

This chain links TRBV7-2 with TRBJ2-1; 8 nucleotides agree with TRBD1. V shed 5 bases, J shed 5 bases, and the junction held 5 bases outside the gene matches. The CDR3 is 14 amino acids. Germline loops: CDR1 SGHTA, CDR2 FQGNSA. DNA of the CDR3: TGTGCCAGCAGCCCTCGGACAGGGAACAATGAGCAGTTCTTC. This translates into CASSPRTGNNEQFF.

The rearrangement joins TRBV18 to TRBJ2-2; no clear D. CDR3 length: 14 amino acids. The germline V gene encodes CDR1 KGHSH and CDR2 LQKENI. V was cut by 2 bases and J by 3 bases, with 7 bases left in between. CDR3 nucleotide sequence: TGTGCCAGCTCACCAGACTCTGACACCGGGGAGCTGTTTTTT. Translation gives CASSPDSDTGELFF.

This clone came up once. The V gene is TRBV28, the J gene TRBJ2-7, with D possibly TRBD1 on 6 matching bases. The germline V gene has CDR1 MDHEN and CDR2 SYDVKM. The CDR3 consists of 13 residues. Between the trimmed V and J ends, which lost 5 bases and 2 bases, there was a span of 10 bases. CDR3 protein: CASSPTGTYEQYF. Here the CDR3 DNA reads TGTGCCAGCAGTCCGACAGGTACCTACGAGCAGTACTTC.

The chain uses TRBV30 and TRBJ1-2, with a tentative D call TRBD1 (6 bases). This CDR3 is 15 amino acids long. Trimming pared 2 bases from V and 4 bases from J, leaving 17 bases between. Germline CDR1 and CDR2: GTSNPN and SVGIG (reference sequence). The CDR3 reads CAWSQDSQALYGYTF. As DNA, the CDR3 is TGTGCCTGGAGTCAGGACAGCCAAGCCCTCTATGGCTACACCTTC. The whole variable domain, filled in from reference TRBV30 and TRBJ1-2, reads SQTIHQWPATLVQPVGSPLSLECTVEGTSNPNLYWYRQAAGRGLQLLFYSVGIGQISSEVPQNLSASRPQDRQFILSSKKLLLSDSGFYLCAWSQDSQALYGYTFGSGTRLTVV.

V and J are TRBV29-1 and TRBJ2-7; 7 bases align to TRBD1. Germline trimming cut 7 bases from V and 6 bases from J; bases unmatched to any gene: 6. This CDR3 spans 11 amino acids. Germline V gives CDR1 SQVTM, CDR2 ANQGSEA. This CDR3 is CSAGDSREQYF. Written as DNA, the CDR3 is TGCAGCGCCGGGGACAGCCGCGAGCAGTACTTC.

This chain connects TRBV5-8 to TRBJ2-5; D call uncertain. Matching the DNA end better, TRBJ2-7 makes the J call doubtful. This CDR3 contains 12 residues. From germline, CDR1 is SGHTS and CDR2 YDEGEE. CDR3 bases: TGTGCCAGCAGCTCTCTCACCTACGAGCAGTACTTC. Translation gives CASSSLTYEQYF.

The genes are TRBV7-3 and TRBJ2-3; 10 nucleotides line up with TRBD2. CDR1 and CDR2 from the germline V gene are SGHTA and FQGTGA. The CDR3 consists of 19 residues. Trimming cost V 5 bases and J 2 bases; bases outside gene matches: 16. CDR3 residues: CASSPRTLPGLATTDTQYF. For the CDR3, the DNA is TGTGCCAGCAGCCCACGAACACTACCGGGACTAGCGACCACAGATACGCAGTATTTT.